The table lists the clone carrying this TCR beta chain with many counts. The antigen is not known. Amplified TCR beta CDR3 regions derived from RNA transcripts. HTBI primers were employed in a first-round RT-PCR of the TCR CDR3. TCRdb itself ran the multiplex PCR reads through MiXCR, one entry per CDR3 protein. The profile shows roughly 350,000 distinct CDR3 sequences, roughly 15% of them singletons. Trimming took 8 bases from V and 5 from J; bases not matched to a gene: 4. From germline, CDR1 is SNHLY and CDR2 FYNNEI. CDR3 length equals 13 residues. Inclusion characteristics of ophthalmopathy patients comprised a Clinical Activity Score of at least 3, a NOSPECS grade of at least 4, and duration under 3 months. Patients were excluded for uncontrolled infection, other autoimmune disease, pregnancy or lactation. Fresh 10 ml peripheral blood yielded PBMCs. This sample is part of a study of T cells in Graves' hyperthyroidism and ophthalmopathy. Findings and caveats of the study: Prediction of ophthalmopathy progression came a median roughly 6.4 months pre-onset.

Sequencing was done on a sample of blood. The TCR comes from a woman in her twenties or thirties with Graves' ophthalmopathy. The chain joins TRBV2 to TRBJ1-5; 9 bases map to TRBD1. The DNA of the CDR3 is TGTGCCAGCTTGGGACAGGGCCATCAGCCCCAGCATTTT. This codes for CASLGQGHQPQHF.